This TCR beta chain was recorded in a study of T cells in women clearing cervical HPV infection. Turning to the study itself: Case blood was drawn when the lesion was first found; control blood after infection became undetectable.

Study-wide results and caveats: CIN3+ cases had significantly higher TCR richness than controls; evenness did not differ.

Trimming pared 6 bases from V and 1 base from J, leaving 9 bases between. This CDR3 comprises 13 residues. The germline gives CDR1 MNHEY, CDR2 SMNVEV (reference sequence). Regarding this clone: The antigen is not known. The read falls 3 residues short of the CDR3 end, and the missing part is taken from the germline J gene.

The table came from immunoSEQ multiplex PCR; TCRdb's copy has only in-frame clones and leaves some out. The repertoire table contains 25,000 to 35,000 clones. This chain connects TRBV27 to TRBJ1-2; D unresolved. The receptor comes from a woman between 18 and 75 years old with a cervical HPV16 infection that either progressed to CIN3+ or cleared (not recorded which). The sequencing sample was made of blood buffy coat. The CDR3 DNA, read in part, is TGTGCCAGCAGGGACTCCTTTAACTATGGC. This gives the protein CASRDSFNYG. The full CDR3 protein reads CASRDSFNYGYTF.